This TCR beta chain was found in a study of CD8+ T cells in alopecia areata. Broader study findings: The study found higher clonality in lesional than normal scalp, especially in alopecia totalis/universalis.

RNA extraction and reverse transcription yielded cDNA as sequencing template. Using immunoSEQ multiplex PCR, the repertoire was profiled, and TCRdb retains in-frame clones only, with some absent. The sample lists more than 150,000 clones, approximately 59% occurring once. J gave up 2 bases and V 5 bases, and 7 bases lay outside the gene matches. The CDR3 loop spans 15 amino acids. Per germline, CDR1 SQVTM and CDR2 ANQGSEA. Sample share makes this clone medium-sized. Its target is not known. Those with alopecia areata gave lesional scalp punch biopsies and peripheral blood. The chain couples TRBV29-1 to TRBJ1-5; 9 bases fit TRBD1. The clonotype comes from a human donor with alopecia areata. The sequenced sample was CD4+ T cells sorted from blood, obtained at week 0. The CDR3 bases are TGCAGCGTTACGGGACAGGGAGGAGGCAATCAGCCCCAGCATTTT. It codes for CSVTGQGGGNQPQHF.